This T cell receptor (beta chain) was recorded in a study of CD8 T cells in Susac syndrome. Study as a whole: Among the sequenced Susac syndrome patients, roughly six had active disease while eight or nine were in remission. Patients with Susac syndrome were therapy-naive, on corticosteroids, or on intravenous immunoglobulin alone at the time that blood was drawn.

This clonotype was observed once. Its antigen remains unidentified. This CDR3 is built from 14 residues. V gave up 5 bases and J gave up 3 bases; unmatched junction bases: 3. The germline CDR1 and CDR2 sequences are MGHDK and SYGVNS. Study-wide results and limits: There were approximately 15 Susac-specific public clones in total CD8+ repertoires and five or six in CD8+ TEMRA repertoires. In TEMRA cells and active patients, CD8+ clonal expansion in Susac reached its peak.

Random hexamers were used to reverse transcribe an amount of about 0.45 to 1 ug RNA. Using its own MiXCR run on the immunoSEQ multiplex PCR reads, TCRdb lists one record per CDR3 protein. The top ten clones hold more than 0.2% of a sample with about 130,000 distinct CDR3 sequences, around 94% of them seen once. The chain couples TRBV25-1 to TRBJ2-7, with 11 bases fitting TRBD1. Sequenced sample: CD8+ T cells from PBMCs. The receptor's source is a human donor with Susac syndrome. Here the CDR3 reads CASSNGTGGYEQYF. CDR3 sequence (DNA): TGTGCCAGCAGTAACGGGACAGGGGGCTACGAGCAGTACTTC.